Here is one T cell receptor (beta chain) with its context. As processed by the authors: From reference gene primer amplification, estimates of nucleated cell counts were derived. The method was immunoSEQ multiplex PCR; TCRdb's version includes in-frame clones alone and lacks a portion of them. V and J calls and clone size are as listed in that table; D and trimming were resolved from the DNA. The table shows 250,000 to 300,000 clones, with 91% occurring only once. These data originate in a study of blood T cell repertoires in COVID-19. Study information: COVID-19 samples, acute and convalescent, were from the United States, Italy and Spain. In each case, the material was cDNA or gDNA derived from T cells, B-cell-depleted T cells, or PBMCs.

Trimming took off 3 bases at V and 0 bases at J, with 10 bases between the two ends. The CDR3 runs 15 residues. Germline assignment: CDR1 SGHNT and CDR2 YENEEA. Those enrolled in Seattle joined during active infection and were followed longitudinally afterward. The chain combines TRBV11-3 with TRBJ2-3; TRBD2 might be the D (5 bases). Sequenced: peripheral blood. This clonotype was obtained from a woman in her thirties with COVID-19, enrolled during active disease. The CDR3 here is CASSLGAASTDTQYF. Written as DNA, the CDR3 is TGTGCCAGCAGCTTGGGAGCTGCGAGCACAGATACGCAGTATTTT.